The 8 T cell receptor beta chains reported below all come from one sample, sequenced in a study of OX40 agonist ivuxolimab in advanced cancers. Sequencing was performed with immunoSEQ multiplex PCR; in TCRdb, only in-frame clones are kept and a portion is missing. The sample holds roughly 100,000 clones, more than 80% seen once. The sample was CD4+ or CD8+ T cells sorted from blood, taken in a trial of the OX40 agonist ivuxolimab. The receptors were sampled from an adult with an advanced solid tumor such as melanoma, head and neck, liver or kidney cancer.

The rearrangement uses TRBV6-4 and TRBJ2-2, with 10 bases fitting TRBD2. The V gene end was trimmed by 3 bases and the J gene end by 6 bases; junction bases not matched to a gene: 7. The CDR3 covers 16 residues. Germline values: CDR1 MRHNA, CDR2 SNTAGT. Written as DNA, the CDR3 is TGTGCCAGCAGTGAAGCTAGCGGGAGTGAGGCCGGGGAGCTGTTTTTT. This codes for CASSEASGSEAGELFF.

The chain is built from TRBV7-9 and TRBJ2-7, with 8 bases fitting TRBD2. V lost 5 bases and J lost 5; bases outside the gene matches: 14. This CDR3 comprises 16 residues. Germline CDR1 SEHNR, CDR2 FQNEAQ (reference sequence). The CDR3 sequence: CASSPPSGTSRHEQYF. DNA of the CDR3: TGTGCCAGCAGCCCTCCCTCCGGGACTAGTCGCCACGAGCAGTACTTC.

V is TRBV5-1 and J is TRBJ1-1; 8 nucleotides agree with TRBD1. V trimming: 0 bases; J trimming: 9 bases; junction bases outside the gene matches: 10. CDR3 size: 15 residues. CDR1 is SGHRS and CDR2 is YFSETQ in the germline V gene. The CDR3 spells CASSLERQGASKAFF. The CDR3 DNA reads as TGCGCCAGCAGCTTGGAGCGTCAGGGGGCGTCTAAAGCTTTCTTT.

This clone has just a few counts. This chain joins TRBV19 and TRBJ2-1, with TRBD1 matching over 8 bases. CDR3 length: 13 residues. Per germline, CDR1 LNHDA and CDR2 SQIVND (reference sequence). Losses at the gene ends were 9 bases for V and 7 bases for J; bases not matched to a gene: 8. CDR3 region: CASTLNRGNEQFF. The CDR3 DNA reads as TGTGCCAGCACGCTCAACAGGGGGAATGAGCAGTTCTTC. The whole variable domain, filled in from reference TRBV19 and TRBJ2-1, reads DGGITQSPKYLFRKEGQNVTLSCEQNLNHDAMYWYRQDPGQGLRLIYYSQIVNDFQKGDIAEGYSVSREKKESFPLTVTSAQKNPTAFYLCASTLNRGNEQFFGPGTRLTVL.

The chain is built from TRBV6-6 and TRBJ2-5; 9 positions match TRBD1. The CDR3 is 15 amino acids. With 2 bases clipped from V and 1 base from J, the junction kept 2 bases outside the gene matches. Germline lookup yields CDR1 MNHNY and CDR2 SVGAGI (reference sequence). CDR3 sequence reads: CASSYLGQGQETQYF. CDR3 DNA sequence: TGTGCCAGCAGTTACCTGGGACAGGGCCAAGAGACCCAGTACTTC.

The genes are TRBV18 and TRBJ2-1, with D possibly called TRBD1 or TRBD2 (5 bases each). CDR1 KGHSH and CDR2 LQKENI come from the germline V gene. This CDR3 comprises 16 residues. With 5 bases removed from V and 0 bases from J, the gap between germline ends came to 14 bases. The CDR3 DNA follows: TGTGCCAGCTCATCCTCCGGGACGAGCTCCTACAATGAGCAGTTCTTC. This sequence encodes CASSSSGTSSYNEQFF.

This chain links TRBV7-2 with TRBJ2-7; D is unclear. V was trimmed by 5 bases and J by 4 bases, leaving 9 bases between them. Germline lookup yields CDR1 SGHTA and CDR2 FQGNSA. CDR3 length: 12 residues. CDR3 coding DNA: TGTGCCAGCAGCCCCTCGTGGTACGAGCAGTACTTC. The encoded protein is CASSPSWYEQYF.

The V call is TRBV5-1, the J call TRBJ2-3; no clear D gene. Germline-derived CDR1 and CDR2 are SGHRS and YFSETQ. This CDR3 spans 15 amino acids. Trimming took off 3 bases at V and 0 bases at J, with 11 bases between the two ends. The CDR3 bases are TGCGCCAGCAGCTGGACGGGCCTTAGCACAGATACGCAGTATTTT. Translated, it gives CASSWTGLSTDTQYF.